The present TCR beta chain was sequenced within a study of cytomegalovirus exposure and HLA in healthy donors. Amplification used 60 Vbeta primers and 13 Jbeta primers. Using immunoSEQ multiplex PCR, the repertoire was profiled, and TCRdb retains in-frame clones only, with some absent. The table lists roughly 80,000 clones, under 80% of them singletons. CDR1 is MGHRA and CDR2 is YSYEKL in the germline V gene. V lost 0 bases, J lost 6 bases, and 15 bases lay in between. The CDR3 spans 16 residues. This TCR came from a woman aged 45-59 years in good health and CMV-seropositive. Sequenced sample: PBMCs. J is TRBJ2-1 and V is TRBV4-1; a possible D gene is TRBD2 (6 bases). As DNA, the CDR3 is TGCGCCAGCAGCCAAGATAGGCTAGCGTCGGCCAATGAGCAGTTCTTC. Its protein product is CASSQDRLASANEQFF.